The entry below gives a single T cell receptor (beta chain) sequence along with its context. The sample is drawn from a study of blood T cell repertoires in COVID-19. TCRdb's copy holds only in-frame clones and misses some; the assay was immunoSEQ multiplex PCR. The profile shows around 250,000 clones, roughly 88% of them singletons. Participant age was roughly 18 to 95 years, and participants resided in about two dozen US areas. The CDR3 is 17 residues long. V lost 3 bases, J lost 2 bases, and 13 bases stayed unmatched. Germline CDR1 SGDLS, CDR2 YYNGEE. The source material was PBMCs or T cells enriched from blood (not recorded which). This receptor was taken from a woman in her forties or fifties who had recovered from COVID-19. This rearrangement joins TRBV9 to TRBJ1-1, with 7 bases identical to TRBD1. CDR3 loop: CASSDPLDRASNTEAFF. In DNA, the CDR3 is TGTGCCAGCAGCGACCCACTAGACAGGGCCTCCAACACTGAAGCTTTCTTT.